This T cell receptor beta chain was obtained from a study of blood T cell repertoires in COVID-19. Study details: Researchers got acute and convalescent COVID-19 samples from the United States, Italy and Spain.

CDR1 and CDR2 from the germline V gene are MNHNS and SASEGT. This CDR3 is 14 amino acids long. V was shortened by 1 base and J by 2 bases, with 8 bases between the two germline ends. In the original processing: Amplification of reference gene primers provided the estimated nucleated cell counts. Sequencing used immunoSEQ multiplex PCR; TCRdb keeps in-frame clones, though not all of them. V, J and clone size derive from that table, while D and trimming were established from the DNA sequence. The table lists 80,000 to 90,000 clones, roughly 78% of them singletons, with approximately 1.2% in the top ten. In its sample, this clone was seen once. Other DNA sequences of this sample code for an identical CDR3.

The sample was peripheral blood. This receptor was taken from a woman of 80 years or more with acute or convalescent COVID-19. The rearrangement uses TRBV6-1 and TRBJ1-1; D call uncertain. CDR3 protein: CASSEGQANTEAFF. DNA of the CDR3: TGTGCCAGCAGTGAAGGGCAGGCTAACACTGAAGCTTTCTTT.